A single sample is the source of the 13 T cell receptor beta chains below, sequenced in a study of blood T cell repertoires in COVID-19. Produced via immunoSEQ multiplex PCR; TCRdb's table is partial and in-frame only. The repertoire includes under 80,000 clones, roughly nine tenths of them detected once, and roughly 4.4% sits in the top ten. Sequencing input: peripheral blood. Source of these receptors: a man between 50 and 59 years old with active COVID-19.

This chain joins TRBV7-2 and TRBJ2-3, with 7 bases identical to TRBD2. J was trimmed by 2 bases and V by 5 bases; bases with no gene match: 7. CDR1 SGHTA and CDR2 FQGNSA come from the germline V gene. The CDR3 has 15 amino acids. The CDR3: CASSHAGAITDTQYF. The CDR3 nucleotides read TGTGCCAGCAGCCACGCGGGAGCTATCACAGATACGCAGTATTTT.

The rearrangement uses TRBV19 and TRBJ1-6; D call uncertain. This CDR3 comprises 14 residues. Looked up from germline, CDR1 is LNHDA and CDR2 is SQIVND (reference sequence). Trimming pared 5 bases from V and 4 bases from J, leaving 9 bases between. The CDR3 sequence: CASSQTRYNSPLHF. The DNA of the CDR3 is TGTGCCAGTAGTCAGACAAGATATAATTCACCCCTCCACTTT.

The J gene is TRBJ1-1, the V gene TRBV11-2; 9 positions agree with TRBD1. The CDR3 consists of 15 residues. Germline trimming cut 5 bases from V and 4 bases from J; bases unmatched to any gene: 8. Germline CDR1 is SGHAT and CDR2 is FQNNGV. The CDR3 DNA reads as TGTGCCAGCAGCGTCGGGACAGGGTTGGTCACTGAAGCTTTCTTT. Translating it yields CASSVGTGLVTEAFF.

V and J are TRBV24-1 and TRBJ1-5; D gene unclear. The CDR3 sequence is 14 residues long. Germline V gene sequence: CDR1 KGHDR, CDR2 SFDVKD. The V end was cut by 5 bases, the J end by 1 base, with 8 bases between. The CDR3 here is CATSVARSNQPQHF. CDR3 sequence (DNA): TGTGCCACCAGTGTGGCAAGAAGCAATCAGCCCCAGCATTTT.

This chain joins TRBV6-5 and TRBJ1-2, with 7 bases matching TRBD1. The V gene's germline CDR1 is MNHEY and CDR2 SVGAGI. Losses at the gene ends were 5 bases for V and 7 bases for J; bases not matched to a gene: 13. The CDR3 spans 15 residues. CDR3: CASSPREGAIGGYTF. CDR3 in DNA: TGTGCCAGCAGTCCCCGAGAGGGGGCAATTGGTGGCTACACCTTC.

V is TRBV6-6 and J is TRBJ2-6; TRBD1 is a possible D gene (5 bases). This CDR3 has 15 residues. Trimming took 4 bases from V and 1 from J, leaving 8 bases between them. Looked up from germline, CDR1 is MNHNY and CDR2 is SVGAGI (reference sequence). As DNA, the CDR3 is TGTGCCAGCAGTTCCCAGGGTTCTGGGGCCAACGTCCTGACTTTC. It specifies CASSSQGSGANVLTF.

This CDR3 reads CASSLAGAGTGELFF. Here the CDR3 DNA reads TGTGCCAGCAGTTTAGCGGGGGCAGGCACCGGGGAGCTGTTTTTT. The V and J genes are TRBV28 and TRBJ2-2, with a possible D match to TRBD2 (7 bases). V lost 2 bases and J 4 bases, leaving 11 bases between the germline ends. The CDR3 contains 15 residues. Germline lookup yields CDR1 MDHEN and CDR2 SYDVKM.

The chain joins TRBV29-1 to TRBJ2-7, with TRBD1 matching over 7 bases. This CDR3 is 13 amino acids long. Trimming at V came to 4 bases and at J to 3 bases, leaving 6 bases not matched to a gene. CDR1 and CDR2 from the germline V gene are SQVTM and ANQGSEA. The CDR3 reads CSVVGDSYYEQYF. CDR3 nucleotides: TGCAGCGTTGTGGGGGACAGCTACTACGAGCAGTACTTC.

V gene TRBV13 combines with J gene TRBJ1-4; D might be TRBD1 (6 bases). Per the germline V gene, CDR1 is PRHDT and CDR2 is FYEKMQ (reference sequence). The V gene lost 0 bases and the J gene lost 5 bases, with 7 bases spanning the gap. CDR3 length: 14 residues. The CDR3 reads CASSLGQGNEKLFF. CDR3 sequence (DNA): TGTGCCAGCAGCTTAGGCCAGGGGAATGAAAAACTGTTTTTT.

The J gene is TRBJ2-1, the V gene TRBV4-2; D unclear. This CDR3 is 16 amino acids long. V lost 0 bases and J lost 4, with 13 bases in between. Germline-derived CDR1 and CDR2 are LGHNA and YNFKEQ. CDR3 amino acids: CASSQDIQNPYNEQFF. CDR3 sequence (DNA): TGTGCCAGCAGCCAAGATATCCAGAACCCATACAATGAGCAGTTCTTC.

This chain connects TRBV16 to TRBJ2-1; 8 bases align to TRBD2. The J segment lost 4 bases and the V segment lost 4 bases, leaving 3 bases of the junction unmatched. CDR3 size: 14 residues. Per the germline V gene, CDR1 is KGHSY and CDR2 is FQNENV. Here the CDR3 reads CASSPLAGYNEQFF. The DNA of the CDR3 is TGTGCCAGCAGCCCATTAGCGGGGTACAATGAGCAGTTCTTC. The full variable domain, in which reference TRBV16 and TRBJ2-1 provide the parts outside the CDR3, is GEEVAQTPKHLVRGEGQKAKLYCAPIKGHSYVFWYQQVLKNEFKFLISFQNENVFDETGMPKERFSAKCLPNSPCSLEIQATKLEDSAVYFCASSPLAGYNEQFFGPGTRLTVL.

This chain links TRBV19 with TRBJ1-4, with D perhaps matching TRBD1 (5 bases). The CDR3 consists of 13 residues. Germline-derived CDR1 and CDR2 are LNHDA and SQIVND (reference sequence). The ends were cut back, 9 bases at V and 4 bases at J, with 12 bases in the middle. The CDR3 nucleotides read TGTGCCAGCAACAGGCAGAATAATGAAAAACTGTTTTTT. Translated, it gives CASNRQNNEKLFF.

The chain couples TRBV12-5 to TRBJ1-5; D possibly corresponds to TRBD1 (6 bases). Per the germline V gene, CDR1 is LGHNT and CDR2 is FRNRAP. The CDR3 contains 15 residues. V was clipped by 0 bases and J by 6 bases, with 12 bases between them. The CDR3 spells CASGLVQGPIQPQHF. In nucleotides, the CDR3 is TGTGCTAGTGGTTTGGTACAGGGACCAATTCAGCCCCAGCATTTT. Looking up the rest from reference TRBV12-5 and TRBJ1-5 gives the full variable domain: DARVTQTPRHKVTEMGQEVTMRCQPILGHNTVFWYRQTMMQGLELLAYFRNRAPLDDSGMPKDRFSAEMPDATLATLKIQPSEPRDSAVYFCASGLVQGPIQPQHFGDGTRLSIL.